Below are 10 T cell receptor beta chains sequenced from a single sample in a study of a mutant IDH1 vaccine in newly diagnosed glioma. Data came from immunoSEQ multiplex PCR; TCRdb stores just in-frame clones and leaves some out. The sample shows around 40,000 clones, 65% to 85% of them seen only once. Time point noted: week 11, during vaccination. The study gave 300 ug of mutant IDH1 20-mer peptide per vaccine dose, with topical imiquimod. Their cognate antigens are unknown. Sequenced here: PBMCs, sampled from a glioma patient whose treatment included an IDH1 peptide vaccine. The origin of the receptors is a man aged 40-55 years with glioma.

CDR3 DNA sequence: TGTGCCAGCAGCCCGGACAGGGGTTACGAGCAGTACTTC. Translated: CASSPDRGYEQYF. V usage is TRBV4-2 and J usage is TRBJ2-7; 9 nucleotides line up with TRBD1. V lost 4 bases and J lost 4; bases outside the gene matches: 2. The CDR3 is 13 amino acids. Germline CDR1 reads LGHNA; CDR2 reads YNFKEQ.

This clone was recorded only once. The V call is TRBV19, the J call TRBJ2-7, with a weak D call TRBD2 (5 bases). V dropped 4 bases and J dropped 4 bases, with 17 bases sitting between them. In germline, CDR1 is LNHDA, CDR2 SQIVND (reference sequence). The CDR3 length is 15 residues. The CDR3 bases are TGTGCCAGTAGTACACCGGTCGGGATAGGGTACGAGCAGTACTTC. As protein: CASSTPVGIGYEQYF.

This chain uses TRBV4-2 with TRBJ2-7; 8 bases agree with TRBD1. The CDR3 has 14 amino acids. Trimming cost V 2 bases and J 3 bases; bases outside gene matches: 3. From germline, CDR1 is LGHNA and CDR2 YNFKEQ. The CDR3 region has the DNA TGTGCCAGCAGCCAAACAGGGGGTAGCTACGAGCAGTACTTC. It translates to CASSQTGGSYEQYF.

This sequence joins TRBV7-6 and TRBJ2-3, with D unclear. Germline V lookup: CDR1 SGHVS, CDR2 FNYEAQ. The CDR3 length is 12 residues. Trimming pared 6 bases from V and 4 bases from J, leaving 8 bases between. In DNA, the CDR3 is TGTGCCAGCAGTCGGCGATCAGATACGCAGTATTTT. Translation gives CASSRRSDTQYF.

This clone showed up just once. The V and J genes are TRBV6-5 and TRBJ2-7; 10 nucleotides line up with TRBD1. Unmatched junction bases numbered 3, after V lost 2 bases and J lost 5 bases. The CDR3 loop spans 14 amino acids. Germline CDR1 and CDR2: MNHEY and SVGAGI. The DNA for the CDR3 is TGTGCCAGCAGTTACGGGACAGGGGTGCACGAGCAGTACTTC. It specifies CASSYGTGVHEQYF.

The rearrangement links TRBV7-2 to TRBJ2-2; unclear D gene. The CDR3 is 12 residues long. With 0 bases removed from V and 4 bases from J, the gap between germline ends came to 0 bases. Germline lookup yields CDR1 SGHTA and CDR2 FQGNSA. The CDR3 loop is CASSLATGELFF. For the CDR3, the DNA is TGTGCCAGCAGCTTAGCCACCGGGGAGCTGTTTTTT.

The chain uses TRBV30 and TRBJ1-3; D is uncertain. There are 8 residues in the CDR3. The germline V gene has CDR1 GTSNPN and CDR2 SVGIG (reference sequence). The CDR3: CLRHTIYF. CDR3 nucleotides: TGTCTCAGGCACACCATATATTTT.

The chain carries TRBV7-2 and TRBJ2-1; the D call may be TRBD1 or TRBD2 (5 bases each). The CDR3 runs 15 residues. V dropped 2 bases and J dropped 9 bases, with 17 bases sitting between them. In germline, CDR1 is SGHTA, CDR2 FQGNSA. CDR3 bases: TGTGCCAGCAGCTTAACCTCGGTGGGGGTTGGTGAGCAGTTCTTC. Its protein is CASSLTSVGVGEQFF.

The chain links TRBV5-6 to TRBJ2-1, with D maybe TRBD2 (5 bases). Trimming shortened V by 0 bases and J by 6 bases, and 7 bases separated the two germline ends. Germline values: CDR1 SGHDT, CDR2 YYEEEE. This CDR3 is built from 13 residues. CDR3 region: CASSLGLANEQFF. The CDR3 nucleotides read TGTGCCAGCAGCTTGGGGCTAGCCAATGAGCAGTTCTTC.

V and J are TRBV4-1 and TRBJ2-7; perhaps TRBD2 as D (7 bases). CDR1 and CDR2 (germline): MGHRA, YSYEKL. Trimming stripped 1 base from V and 5 bases from J, with 21 bases between. This CDR3 spans 17 amino acids. For the CDR3, the DNA is TGCGCCAGCAGCCAAGCCGCGGGGGCAGGAGTTTTTCACGAGCAGTACTTC. It translates to CASSQAAGAGVFHEQYF.